This TCR beta chain was sequenced for a study of cytomegalovirus exposure and HLA in healthy donors. General study points: Reported performance of the classifier showed diagnosis of cytomegalovirus status with high specificity and sensitivity. It was about 180 TCR beta chains that were listed as cytomegalovirus-associated. Researchers reported that a few CMV-associated chains were confirmed in vitro as CMV antigen-specific.

The donors formed part of the roughly 110-subject validation cohort, distinct from the roughly 700-subject first cohort. Method: immunoSEQ multiplex PCR; TCRdb's copy keeps in-frame clones and lacks some. Of around 400,000 clones in the sample, roughly 85% were seen once. Germline lookup yields CDR1 MNHEY and CDR2 SVGAGI. The CDR3 is made up of 15 amino acids. With V trimmed by 0 bases and J by 3 bases, 3 bases remained unmatched. Remarks on this clone: The antigen is not known.

The rearrangement joins TRBV6-5 to TRBJ2-3; 7 bases align to TRBD2. Sequencing was done on a sample of PBMCs. This receptor was taken from a woman between 18 and 30 years old in good health and CMV-seronegative. The CDR3 here is CASSYSPGRTDTQYF. CDR3 nucleotide sequence: TGTGCCAGCAGTTACTCGCCCGGGAGGACAGATACGCAGTATTTT.